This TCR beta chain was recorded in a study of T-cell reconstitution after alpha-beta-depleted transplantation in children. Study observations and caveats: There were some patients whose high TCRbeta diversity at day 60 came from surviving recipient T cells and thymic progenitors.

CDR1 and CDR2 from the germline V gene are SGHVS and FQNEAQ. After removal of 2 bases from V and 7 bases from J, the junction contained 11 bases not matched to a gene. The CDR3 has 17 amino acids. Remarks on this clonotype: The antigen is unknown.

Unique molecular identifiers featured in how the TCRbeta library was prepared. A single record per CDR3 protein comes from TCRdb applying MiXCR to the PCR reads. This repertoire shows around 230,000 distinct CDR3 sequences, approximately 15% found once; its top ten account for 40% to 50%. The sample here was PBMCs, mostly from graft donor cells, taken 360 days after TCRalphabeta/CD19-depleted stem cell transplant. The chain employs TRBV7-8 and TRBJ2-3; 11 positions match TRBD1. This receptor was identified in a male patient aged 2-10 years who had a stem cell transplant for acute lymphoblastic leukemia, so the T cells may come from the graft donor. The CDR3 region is CASSLSAGQGALNTQYF. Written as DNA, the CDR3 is TGTGCCAGCAGCTTATCTGCCGGACAGGGGGCGCTTAATACGCAGTATTTT.